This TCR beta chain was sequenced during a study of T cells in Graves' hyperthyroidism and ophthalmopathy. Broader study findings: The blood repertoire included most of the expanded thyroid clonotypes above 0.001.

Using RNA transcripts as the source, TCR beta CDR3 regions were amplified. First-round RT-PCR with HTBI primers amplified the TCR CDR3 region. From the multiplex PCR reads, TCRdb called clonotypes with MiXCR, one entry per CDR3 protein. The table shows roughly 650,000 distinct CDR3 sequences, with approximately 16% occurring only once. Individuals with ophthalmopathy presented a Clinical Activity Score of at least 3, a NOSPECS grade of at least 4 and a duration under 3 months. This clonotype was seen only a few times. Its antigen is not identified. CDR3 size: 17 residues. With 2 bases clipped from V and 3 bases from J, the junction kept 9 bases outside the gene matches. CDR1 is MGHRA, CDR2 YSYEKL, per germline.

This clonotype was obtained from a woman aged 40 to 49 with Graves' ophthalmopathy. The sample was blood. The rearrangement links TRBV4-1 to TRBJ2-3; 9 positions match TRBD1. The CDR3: CASSQSPQGAVTDTQYF. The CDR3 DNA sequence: TGCGCCAGCAGCCAATCTCCACAGGGGGCAGTAACAGATACGCAGTATTTT.